Listed below are T cell receptor beta chains from one sample, sequenced in a study of breast tumors, draining lymph nodes, adjacent tissues. From the multiplex PCR reads, TCRdb called clonotypes with MiXCR, one entry per CDR3 protein. This table has under 350,000 distinct CDR3 sequences, around 30% appearing once. The sequencing sample was made of axillary lymph node tissue. Every receptor here comes from a female donor with breast cancer. Some clones in this sample may be carry-over from other donors' samples. The CDR3 runs from the conserved cysteine through the conserved F or W. A D gene is named only where the DNA matches it firmly. The size of a clone is reported for some rows only, either as once, few or many, or as a class for expanded clones.

j_call v_call d_call clone_size cdr3_nt cdr3_aa
TRBJ2-7 TRBV20-1 - many TGCAGTGCTACTGAACTAGACGCCTACGAGCAGTACTTC CSATELDAYEQYF
TRBJ2-6 TRBV5-1 - many TGCGCCAGCAGTACAGGGACAAGCTCTGGGGCCAACGTCCTGACTTTC CASSTGTSSGANVLTF
TRBJ1-4 TRBV30 - many TGTGCCTGGAGTGTGCGGGGATTGGGTGAAAAACTGTTTTTT CAWSVRGLGEKLFF
TRBJ2-3 TRBV10-1 TRBD2 - TGTGTCGGCAGCCGGACTAGCGGAGTCACAGATACGCAGTATTTT CVGSRTSGVTDTQYF
TRBJ2-1 TRBV20-1 - many TGCAGTCCCCTACTGATTACAAATGAGCAGTTCTTC CSPLLITNEQFF
TRBJ1-2 TRBV20-1 - many TGCAGTGTGACGAGGGCTGCTGGATATGGCTACACCTTC CSVTRAAGYGYTF
TRBJ1-1 TRBV29-1 - many TGCAGCGTCGCCACAAGCAACACTGAAGCTTTCTTT CSVATSNTEAFF
TRBJ1-3 TRBV5-1 - many TGCGCCAGCAGCTTGGGCAACTCTGGAAACACCATATATTTT CASSLGNSGNTIYF
TRBJ1-4 TRBV25-1 - - TGTGCCAGCAGCGAGGCAGGGCCGGAAAAACTGTCTTTT CASSEAGPEKLSF
TRBJ2-1 TRBV6-6 TRBD2 - TGTGCCAGCAGCCTAGTGAGCCTAGCGGGAGTTCCGGAGCAGTTCTTC CASSLVSLAGVPEQFF
TRBJ1-2 TRBV25-1 - many TGTGCCAGCAGTCCCCTTGAGGTCAGGGGCCGTGGCTACACCTTC CASSPLEVRGRGYTF
TRBJ2-1 TRBV7-8 TRBD2 many TGTGCCAGCAGCTTAGACTTGGCGGGAGGAGGGAGCAATGAGCAGTTCTTC CASSLDLAGGGSNEQFF
TRBJ1-6 TRBV20-1 TRBD1 many TGCAGTGCTGCAAGGACAGGGGGAAATAATTCACCCCTCCACTTT CSAARTGGNNSPLHF